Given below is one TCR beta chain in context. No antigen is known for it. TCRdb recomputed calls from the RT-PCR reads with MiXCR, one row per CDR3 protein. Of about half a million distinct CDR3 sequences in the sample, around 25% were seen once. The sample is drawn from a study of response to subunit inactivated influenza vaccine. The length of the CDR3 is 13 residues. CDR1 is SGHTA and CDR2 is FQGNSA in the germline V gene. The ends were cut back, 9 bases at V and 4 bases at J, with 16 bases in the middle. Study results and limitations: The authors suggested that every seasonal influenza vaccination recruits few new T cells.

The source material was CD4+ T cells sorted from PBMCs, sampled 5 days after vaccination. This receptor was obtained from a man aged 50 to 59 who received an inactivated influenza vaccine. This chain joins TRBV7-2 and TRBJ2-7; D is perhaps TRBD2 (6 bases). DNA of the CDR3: TGTGCCAGTAGGAGGGCCTTTGGGTACGAGCAGTACTTC. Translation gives CASRRAFGYEQYF.